The rows below give T cell receptor beta chains drawn from one sample of a study of a mutant IDH1 vaccine in newly diagnosed glioma. TCRdb keeps only in-frame clones here, not all; method: immunoSEQ multiplex PCR. The sample includes about 33,000 clones, about 81% of them seen just once. Which antigens these TCRs recognize remains unknown. Source: PBMCs, taken from a glioma patient whose treatment included an IDH1 peptide vaccine. The receptors originated from a middle-aged man with glioma. Both conserved end residues are part of each CDR3. D genes are given only for firm matches. Only part of the rows carry a size: once, few, many, or a class if the clone is expanded.

V	size	D	J	CDR3	DNA
TRBV4-1	.	TRBD2	TRBJ2-1	CASSPTSGSYNEQFF	TGCGCCAGCAGCCCTACTAGCGGCTCCTACAATGAGCAGTTCTTC
TRBV30	.	.	TRBJ1-3	CAWSQRQVHYLGNTIYF	TGTGCCTGGAGTCAGAGACAGGTTCATTATTTAGGAAACACCATATATTTT
TRBV15	few	.	TRBJ1-1	CATSRDTGNTEAFF	TGTGCCACCAGCAGAGATACGGGCAACACTGAAGCTTTCTTT
TRBV10-3	once	.	TRBJ2-3	CAISEPPGALTTDTQYF	TGTGCCATCAGTGAGCCTCCAGGGGCCCTCACCACAGATACGCAGTATTTT
TRBV10-3	.	.	TRBJ2-3	CAISERGVSTDTQYF	TGTGCCATCAGTGAGAGGGGGGTGTCCACAGATACGCAGTATTTT
TRBV19	.	TRBD2	TRBJ2-3	CASSTPSGLAGDTQYF	TGTGCCAGTAGTACCCCCAGCGGACTAGCGGGGGATACGCAGTATTTT
TRBV30	.	.	TRBJ1-1	CAWTSEGGTEAFF	TGTGCCTGGACGTCGGAAGGAGGCACTGAAGCTTTCTTT
TRBV19	.	TRBD1	TRBJ1-3	CASNVGTGGSGNTIYF	TGTGCCAGTAACGTAGGGACAGGGGGATCTGGAAACACCATATATTTT
TRBV6-6	.	TRBD1	TRBJ2-5	CASSLQGGDQETQYF	TGTGCCAGCAGCCTACAGGGGGGCGACCAAGAGACCCAGTACTTC
TRBV28	.	TRBD1	TRBJ1-2	CASSPETGGAKGYTF	TGTGCCAGCAGTCCGGAGACAGGGGGCGCGAAGGGCTACACCTTC
TRBV4-3	.	.	TRBJ2-2	CASSPPSKGINTGELFF	TGCGCCAGCAGCCCCCCCTCAAAGGGCATTAACACCGGGGAGCTGTTTTTT
TRBV19	.	.	TRBJ1-3	CASSISGPAVSGNTIYF	TGTGCCAGTAGTATCTCGGGCCCGGCAGTCTCTGGAAACACCATATATTTT
TRBV27	.	TRBD2	TRBJ2-3	CASTLLAGSTDTQYF	TGTGCCAGCACTCTGCTAGCGGGAAGCACAGATACGCAGTATTTT
TRBV7-2	.	.	TRBJ1-1	CASSLAGVNTEAFF	TGTGCCAGCAGCTTGGCAGGGGTAAACACTGAAGCTTTCTTT
TRBV6-6	.	.	TRBJ1-1	CASSYKGENTEAFF	TGTGCCAGCAGTTACAAGGGGGAGAACACTGAAGCTTTCTTT
TRBV5-1	.	.	TRBJ2-2	CASNQGADTGELFF	TGCGCCAGCAACCAGGGAGCAGACACCGGGGAGCTGTTTTTT
TRBV5-1	.	.	TRBJ1-5	CASSLGGNSNQPQHF	TGCGCCAGCAGCTTGGGGGGGAATAGCAATCAGCCCCAGCATTTT
TRBV5-5	.	.	TRBJ1-2	CASSLGPDSRYGYTF	TGTGCCAGCAGCTTGGGCCCCGACAGCCGCTATGGCTACACCTTC
TRBV5-1	few	.	TRBJ2-6	CASSLAPGGLSGANVLTF	TGCGCCAGCAGCTTGGCCCCAGGCGGACTTTCTGGGGCCAACGTCCTGACTTTC
TRBV19	.	.	TRBJ2-6	CASSIQGGSGANVLTF	TGTGCCAGTAGTATTCAGGGGGGGTCCGGGGCCAACGTCCTGACTTTC
TRBV7-9	.	.	TRBJ2-7	CASSSSTGAPREQYF	TGTGCCAGCAGCTCCTCGACAGGCGCCCCGCGCGAGCAGTACTTC
TRBV19	.	TRBD1	TRBJ1-2	CASSIDTTGNYGYTF	TGTGCCAGTAGTATAGATACGACAGGGAACTATGGCTACACCTTC
TRBV11-3	.	.	TRBJ2-3	CASSSRGRDTQYF	TGTGCCAGCAGCTCAAGGGGCCGAGATACGCAGTATTTT
TRBV4-3	.	TRBD2	TRBJ2-3	CASSQLPGLVPTDTQYF	TGCGCCAGCAGCCAACTACCTGGACTAGTCCCGACAGATACGCAGTATTTT
TRBV10-3	.	.	TRBJ2-1	CAIRLAGEGEQFF	TGTGCCATCAGATTGGCAGGGGAGGGTGAGCAGTTCTTC
TRBV15	.	TRBD1	TRBJ2-2	CATGTGGTTGELFF	TGTGCCACCGGGACAGGGGGTACCACCGGGGAGCTGTTTTTT
TRBV6-1	.	.	TRBJ2-4	CASSENLEPATIQYF	TGTGCCAGCAGTGAAAACCTCGAGCCAGCGACCATTCAGTACTTC
TRBV5-6	few	.	TRBJ1-5	CASSLGGGNNQPQHF	TGTGCCAGCAGCTTGGGAGGGGGAAACAATCAGCCCCAGCATTTT
TRBV27	few	.	TRBJ1-3	CASSITGLGNTIYF	TGTGCCAGCAGTATCACAGGGTTAGGAAACACCATATATTTT
TRBV5-1	.	TRBD1	TRBJ1-4	CASSSNTGTDEKLFF	TGCGCCAGCAGCTCCAATACCGGGACAGACGAAAAACTGTTTTTT
TRBV11-2	.	.	TRBJ2-7	CASSPQAGYWDRYEQYF	TGTGCCAGCAGCCCTCAAGCAGGGTATTGGGACCGCTACGAGCAGTACTTC
TRBV12-5	.	.	TRBJ1-2	CASGAQTGTSYTF	TGTGCTAGTGGTGCCCAGACCGGGACCTCCTACACCTTC
TRBV6-1	.	.	TRBJ2-4	CASLEEGRFQYF	TGTGCCAGCCTGGAGGAGGGGCGCTTTCAGTACTTC
TRBV5-8	.	.	TRBJ2-2	CASSLRGIGELFF	TGTGCCAGCAGCTTACGGGGCATCGGGGAGCTGTTTTTT
TRBV19	.	.	TRBJ2-7	CASRKTDSRYYEQYF	TGTGCCAGTAGGAAAACGGACAGCCGGTACTACGAGCAGTACTTC
TRBV19	.	TRBD1	TRBJ1-5	CASSVGQGRNQPQHF	TGTGCCAGTAGTGTGGGACAGGGGCGCAATCAGCCCCAGCATTTT
TRBV16	.	.	TRBJ1-2	CASSQYEGTGTTNYGYTF	TGTGCCAGCAGCCAATACGAGGGAACAGGGACGACTAACTATGGCTACACCTTC
TRBV7-8	.	TRBD2	TRBJ2-1	CASSLTSGISYNEQFF	TGTGCCAGCAGCTTAACTAGCGGGATTTCCTACAATGAGCAGTTCTTC
TRBV6-5	once	.	TRBJ1-2	CASSTLGGGLDGYTF	TGTGCCAGCAGTACCCTAGGAGGGGGGCTGGATGGCTACACCTTC